A selection of T cell receptor beta chains follows, all from one sample in a study of shared clonotypes between healthy human individuals. Profiled with immunoSEQ multiplex PCR; TCRdb holds only in-frame clones, not every one. The table records millions of clones, around 95% of them present only once. The sample was naive CD4+ T cells sorted from blood. These receptors all stem from a man younger than 35 in good health. CDR3s include the opening cysteine and the closing phenylalanine or tryptophan. A D gene is named only where the DNA matches it firmly. The listing skips clone size in some rows; elsewhere it reads once, few, many or a size class.

clone size	V gene	J gene	D gene	CDR3 protein	CDR3 DNA
.	TRBV5-4	TRBJ2-1	TRBD2	CASSQGLAVYNEQFF	TGTGCCAGCAGCCAAGGACTAGCGGTCTACAATGAGCAGTTCTTC
.	TRBV28	TRBJ2-1	TRBD2	CASSPRTSGGSYNEQFF	TGTGCCAGCAGTCCCAGGACTAGCGGGGGGTCATACAATGAGCAGTTCTTC
.	TRBV10-3	TRBJ2-7	TRBD2	CAISPFSGSSYEQYF	TGTGCCATCAGTCCTTTTAGCGGGAGCTCCTACGAGCAGTACTTC
.	TRBV11-2	TRBJ2-3	.	CASSLVSESTDTQYF	TGTGCCAGCAGCTTAGTTAGCGAGAGCACAGATACGCAGTATTTT
.	TRBV6-6	TRBJ1-2	TRBD1	CASSYSSTRGAYGYTF	TGTGCCAGCAGTTACTCGAGTACCAGGGGGGCCTATGGCTACACCTTC
.	TRBV11-2	TRBJ1-2	.	CASSLGGSLYGYTF	TGTGCCAGCAGCTTAGGTGGCAGCCTCTATGGCTACACCTTC
.	TRBV10-3	TRBJ2-7	TRBD2	CAISGAGSYEQYF	TGTGCCATCAGTGGAGCGGGAAGCTACGAGCAGTACTTC
.	TRBV10-3	TRBJ2-6	TRBD2	CAISEGLAGMSGANVLTF	TGTGCCATCAGTGAAGGACTAGCGGGGATGTCTGGGGCCAACGTCCTGACTTTC
.	TRBV7-2	TRBJ1-3	.	CASSLVSGAYPGNTIYF	TGTGCCAGCAGCTTAGTTTCAGGGGCTTATCCTGGAAACACCATATATTTT
.	TRBV6-1	TRBJ1-1	.	CASSEGTGTKNTEAFF	TGTGCCAGCAGTGAAGGAACCGGGACCAAAAACACTGAAGCTTTCTTT
once	TRBV4-1	TRBJ1-2	TRBD1	CASSQDSATGGLGGYTF	TGCGCCAGCAGCCAAGATTCCGCGACAGGGGGCTTAGGTGGCTACACCTTC
.	TRBV6-4	TRBJ2-5	TRBD2	CASSEDGGRRIETQYF	TGTGCCAGCAGTGAAGATGGCGGGAGGCGAATCGAGACCCAGTACTTC
.	TRBV29-1	TRBJ2-5	.	CSVDSTSAETQYF	TGCAGCGTTGACTCTACTAGTGCAGAGACCCAGTACTTC
.	TRBV5-1	TRBJ1-3	.	CASSLGRDYSGNTIYF	TGCGCCAGCAGCTTGGGGAGAGATTACTCTGGAAACACCATATATTTT
.	TRBV6-1	TRBJ1-5	.	CASSQGVFQPQHF	TGTGCCAGCAGTCAAGGGGTTTTTCAGCCCCAGCATTTT
.	TRBV28	TRBJ1-6	.	CASKRIYNSPLHF	TGTGCCAGCAAACGGATCTATAATTCACCCCTCCACTTT
.	TRBV6-6	TRBJ2-7	TRBD2	CASSSGGMSYEQYF	TGTGCCAGCAGTTCGGGGGGGATGAGCTACGAGCAGTACTTC
.	TRBV28	TRBJ1-2	TRBD1	CAVPGDRVNYGYTF	TGTGCCGTCCCCGGGGACAGGGTGAACTATGGCTACACCTTC
.	TRBV6-1	TRBJ2-7	.	CASSEGLGGPAYEQYF	TGTGCCAGCAGTGAAGGCCTCGGGGGGCCAGCCTACGAGCAGTACTTC
.	TRBV6-5	TRBJ1-2	.	CASSQAPGYYGYTF	TGTGCCAGCAGCCAGGCCCCAGGTTACTATGGCTACACCTTC
.	TRBV13	TRBJ2-1	TRBD2	CASSPSSGSYNEQFF	TGTGCCAGCAGCCCTTCTAGCGGGAGCTACAATGAGCAGTTCTTC
once	TRBV28	TRBJ1-1	TRBD1	CASNPPGGRANTEAFF	TGTGCCAGCAACCCCCCAGGGGGTAGGGCGAACACTGAAGCTTTCTTT
.	TRBV11-2	TRBJ2-7	.	CASSLERGEQYF	TGTGCCAGCAGCTTAGAGCGGGGCGAGCAGTACTTC
.	TRBV4-1	TRBJ1-1	.	CASSQDLDMNTEAFF	TGCGCCAGCAGCCAAGATTTGGATATGAACACTGAAGCTTTCTTT
.	TRBV19	TRBJ2-7	.	CASSQLGSYEQYF	TGTGCCAGCAGCCAGTTGGGCTCCTACGAGCAGTACTTC
.	TRBV5-6	TRBJ1-4	TRBD1	CASSSEGRGLEKLFF	TGTGCCAGCAGCTCGGAGGGCAGGGGGTTAGAAAAACTGTTTTTT
.	TRBV11-2	TRBJ2-2	.	CASSSRTSLVANTGELFF	TGTGCCAGCAGCTCTCGGACAAGTCTTGTCGCGAACACCGGGGAGCTGTTTTTT
.	TRBV18	TRBJ1-6	.	CASSPDQGTAGSPLHF	TGTGCCAGCTCGCCCGACCAGGGGACCGCGGGTTCACCCCTCCACTTT